The 17 T cell receptor beta chains in this list originate from one sample, sequenced in a study of cytomegalovirus exposure and HLA in healthy donors. Primers for the PCR totalled 60 Vbeta and 13 Jbeta. Repertoires were generated with immunoSEQ multiplex PCR, while TCRdb's copy carries only in-frame clones and drops some. The sample contains 110,000 to 150,000 clones, 75% to 80% of which appear only once. The specimen sequenced was PBMCs. Source of these receptors: a woman younger than 30 in good health and CMV-seropositive.

The chain has TRBV28 and TRBJ1-1; D gene unclear. Germline CDR1 MDHEN, CDR2 SYDVKM. There are 14 residues in the CDR3. Trimming took 2 bases from V and 11 from J, leaving 18 bases between them. In DNA, the CDR3 is TGTGCCAGCAGTTTAATAGGAGTGAACACTCGGGCTTTCTTT. Its protein is CASSLIGVNTRAFF.

The genes are TRBV27 and TRBJ1-1, with no clear D. V lost 1 base and J lost 1, with 7 bases in between. There are 14 residues in the CDR3. Germline CDR1 MNHEY, CDR2 SMNVEV (reference sequence). The CDR3 sequence: CASSLWEGNTEAFF. For the CDR3, the DNA is TGTGCCAGCAGTTTATGGGAGGGGAACACTGAAGCTTTCTTT.

V usage is TRBV23-1 and J usage is TRBJ2-7, with D perhaps matching TRBD2 (6 bases). TRBV23-1 is designated an ORF whose function remains uncertain. Trimming took off 8 bases at V and 1 base at J, with 18 bases between the two ends. The CDR3 sequence is 15 residues long. In DNA form, the CDR3 reads TGCGCCAGCTCCGAGTGCGGGACGCCATCCTACGAGCAGTACTTC. The encoded protein is CASSECGTPSYEQYF.

This clone was found a few times. The chain couples TRBV28 to TRBJ2-7, with 13 bases aligning to TRBD2. V gave up 2 bases and J gave up 2 bases; unmatched junction bases: 0. In germline, CDR1 is MDHEN, CDR2 SYDVKM. This CDR3 spans 15 amino acids. The CDR3 protein is CASSLTSGGAYEQYF. The CDR3 DNA reads TGTGCCAGCAGTTTAACTAGCGGGGGGGCCTACGAGCAGTACTTC.

The rearrangement links TRBV6-1 to TRBJ1-6; no definite D call. This CDR3 spans 16 amino acids. V was cut by 2 bases and J by 4 bases, with 12 bases left in between. Germline assignment: CDR1 MNHNS and CDR2 SASEGT. The CDR3 is CASSELPGSYNSPLHF. As DNA, the CDR3 is TGTGCCAGCAGTGAACTCCCGGGGTCGTATAATTCACCCCTCCACTTT.

This chain uses TRBV4-1 with TRBJ2-2, with D maybe TRBD2 (6 bases). Germline CDR1 and CDR2: MGHRA and YSYEKL. The CDR3 has 15 residues. Trimming cost V 1 base and J 7 bases, with 13 bases left between them. CDR3 DNA: TGCGCCAGCAGCCAAGCCCCAGGGAGGAACGGGGAGCTGTTTTTT. Translating gives CASSQAPGRNGELFF.

CDR3 nucleotide sequence: TGTGCCAGTACCCCCGGGACAGGGGGCGGCCAGCCCCAGCATTTT. Protein sequence: CASTPGTGGGQPQHF. The gene calls are TRBV19 and TRBJ1-5; 12 positions agree with TRBD1. The CDR3 is made up of 15 amino acids. Trimming cost V 7 bases and J 7 bases; bases outside gene matches: 8. CDR1 is LNHDA and CDR2 is SQIVND in the germline V gene (reference sequence).

This clone occurred a few times. V is TRBV19 and J is TRBJ1-3, with TRBD1 as a possible D gene (5 bases). The V gene's germline CDR1 is LNHDA and CDR2 SQIVND (reference sequence). The V end was cut by 5 bases, the J end by 2 bases, with 10 bases between. This CDR3 spans 14 amino acids. CDR3 amino acids: CASSGRVAGNTIYF. DNA for the CDR3: TGTGCCAGTAGTGGCAGGGTGGCTGGAAACACCATATATTTT.

CDR3 protein: CASSQGDTDTQYF. Here the CDR3 DNA reads TGTGCCAGCAGCCAAGGAGACACAGATACGCAGTATTTT. The rearrangement links TRBV14 to TRBJ2-3; no clear D gene. With 1 base removed from V and 2 bases from J, the gap between germline ends came to 4 bases. Germline CDR1 SGHDN, CDR2 FVKESK. The CDR3 totals 13 residues. The entire variable domain, with the rest obtained from reference TRBV14 and TRBJ2-3, is as follows: EAGVTQFPSHSVIEKGQTVTLRCDPISGHDNLYWYRRVMGKEIKFLLHFVKESKQDESGMPNNRFLAERTGGTYSTLKVQPAELEDSGVYFCASSQGDTDTQYFGPGTRLTVL.

The rearrangement uses TRBV13 and TRBJ1-6; D is undetermined. V was cut by 2 bases and J by 12 bases, with 17 bases left in between. The CDR3 is 15 residues long. Germline lookup yields CDR1 PRHDT and CDR2 FYEKMQ (reference sequence). The CDR3, as DNA: TGTGCCAGCAGCTTAATGACGGGAGGAAGTGGACCCCTCCACTTT. Translated, it gives CASSLMTGGSGPLHF.

The chain has TRBV5-1 and TRBJ1-2; D is uncertain. This CDR3 comprises 14 residues. Trimming left V 5 bases short and J 8 bases short, with 19 bases between. Germline CDR1 and CDR2: SGHRS and YFSETQ. The CDR3 here is CASRFDSAERGYTF. CDR3 DNA sequence: TGCGCCAGCAGGTTTGACTCCGCAGAGCGAGGCTACACCTTC. Drawing the rest from reference TRBV5-1 and TRBJ1-2, the complete variable domain is KAGVTQTPRYLIKTRGQQVTLSCSPISGHRSVSWYQQTPGQGLQFLFEYFSETQRNKGNFPGRFSGRQFSNSRSEMNVSTLELGDSALYLCASRFDSAERGYTFGSGTRLTVV.

The rearrangement joins TRBV11-2 to TRBJ2-7; 8 bases fit TRBD1. Germline CDR1 and CDR2: SGHAT and FQNNGV. Trimming took 3 bases from V and 3 from J; bases not matched to a gene: 4. The CDR3 has 14 residues. CDR3 sequence: CASSFGQGLYEQYF. CDR3 sequence (DNA): TGTGCCAGCAGCTTTGGACAGGGTCTCTACGAGCAGTACTTC.

The chain joins TRBV5-6 to TRBJ2-1; TRBD1 is a possible D gene (5 bases). The CDR3 is made up of 12 amino acids. Germline lookup yields CDR1 SGHDT and CDR2 YYEEEE. Between the trimmed V and J ends, which lost 4 bases and 8 bases, there was a span of 10 bases. The CDR3 region is CASSPVGHEQFF. The CDR3 DNA reads as TGTGCCAGCAGCCCTGTGGGGCATGAGCAGTTCTTC.

This clone is a singleton in its sample. The V call is TRBV5-1, the J call TRBJ2-1; 7 bases align to TRBD1. Germline CDR1 and CDR2: SGHRS and YFSETQ. Germline trimming cut 4 bases from V and 2 bases from J; bases unmatched to any gene: 3. The CDR3 covers 14 residues. The CDR3 loop reads CASSIGQAYNEQFF. DNA of the CDR3: TGCGCCAGCAGCATAGGACAGGCCTACAATGAGCAGTTCTTC.

The chain couples TRBV4-3 to TRBJ2-5; D perhaps matches TRBD2 (6 bases). Trimming pared 0 bases from V and 5 bases from J, leaving 22 bases between. Germline V gene lookup returns CDR1 LGHNA and CDR2 YSLEER. The length of the CDR3 is 18 residues. The CDR3 here is CASSQEAPLASVTETQYF. DNA of the CDR3: TGCGCCAGCAGCCAAGAGGCCCCCCTAGCGTCAGTTACTGAGACCCAGTACTTC.

The V call is TRBV6-4, the J call TRBJ2-2; D gene ambiguous. Germline assignment: CDR1 MRHNA and CDR2 SNTAGT. Trimming shortened V by 2 bases and J by 8 bases, and 12 bases separated the two germline ends. The CDR3 length is 14 residues. The CDR3 DNA is TGTGCCAGCAGTGACGGGCCATATAGAGGGGAGCTGTTTTTT. As protein: CASSDGPYRGELFF.

In DNA form, the CDR3 reads TGTGCCAGCAGCGGGACAGGGGGTACCACAGATACGCAGTATTTT. Amino acid sequence: CASSGTGGTTDTQYF. The V and J genes are TRBV6-4 and TRBJ2-3; TRBD1 agrees at 11 bases. This CDR3 comprises 15 residues. CDR1 MRHNA and CDR2 SNTAGT come from the germline V gene. The ends lost 6 bases at V and 2 bases at J; junction bases unmatched: 4.